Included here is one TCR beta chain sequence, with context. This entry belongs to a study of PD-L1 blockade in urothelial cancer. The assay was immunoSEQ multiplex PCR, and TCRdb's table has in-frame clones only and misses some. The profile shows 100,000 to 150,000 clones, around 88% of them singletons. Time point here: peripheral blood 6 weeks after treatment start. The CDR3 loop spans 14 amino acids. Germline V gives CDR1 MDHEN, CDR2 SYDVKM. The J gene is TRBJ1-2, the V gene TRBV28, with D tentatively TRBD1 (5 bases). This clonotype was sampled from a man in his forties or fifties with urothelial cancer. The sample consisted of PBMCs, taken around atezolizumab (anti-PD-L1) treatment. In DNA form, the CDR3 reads TGTGCAATCCGATCAACAGGCGCTAACTATGGCTACACCTTC. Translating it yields CAIRSTGANYGYTF.